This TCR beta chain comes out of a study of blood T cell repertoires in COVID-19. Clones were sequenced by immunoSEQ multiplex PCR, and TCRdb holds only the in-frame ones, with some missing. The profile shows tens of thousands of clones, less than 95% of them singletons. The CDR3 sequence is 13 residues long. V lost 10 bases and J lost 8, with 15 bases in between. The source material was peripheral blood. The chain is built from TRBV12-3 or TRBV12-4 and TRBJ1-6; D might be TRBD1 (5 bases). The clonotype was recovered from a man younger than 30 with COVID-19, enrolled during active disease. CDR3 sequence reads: CATAGLLDSPLHF. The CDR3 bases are TGTGCCACTGCGGGGCTTCTCGATTCACCCCTCCACTTT.